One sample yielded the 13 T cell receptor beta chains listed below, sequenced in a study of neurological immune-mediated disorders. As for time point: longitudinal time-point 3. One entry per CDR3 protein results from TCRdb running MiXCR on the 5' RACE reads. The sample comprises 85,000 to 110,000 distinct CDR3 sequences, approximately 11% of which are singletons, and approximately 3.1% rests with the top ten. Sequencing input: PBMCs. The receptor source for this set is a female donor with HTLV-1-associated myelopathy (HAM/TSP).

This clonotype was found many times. In DNA form, the CDR3 reads TGTGCCAGCAGCGGCACGACAGGGGCCTACGAGCAGTACTTC. This codes for CASSGTTGAYEQYF. V gene TRBV4-2 combines with J gene TRBJ2-7, with 8 bases lining up with TRBD1. The J segment lost 2 bases and the V segment lost 5 bases, leaving 5 bases of the junction unmatched. The germline CDR1 and CDR2 sequences are LGHNA and YNFKEQ. The CDR3 consists of 14 residues.

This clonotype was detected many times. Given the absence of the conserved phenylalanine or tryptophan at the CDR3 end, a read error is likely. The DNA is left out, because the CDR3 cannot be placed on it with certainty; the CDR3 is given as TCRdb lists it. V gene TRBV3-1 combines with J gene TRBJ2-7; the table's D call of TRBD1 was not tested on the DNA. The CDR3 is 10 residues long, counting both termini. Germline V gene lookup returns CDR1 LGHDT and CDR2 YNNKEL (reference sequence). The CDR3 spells CASSHDRGNI.

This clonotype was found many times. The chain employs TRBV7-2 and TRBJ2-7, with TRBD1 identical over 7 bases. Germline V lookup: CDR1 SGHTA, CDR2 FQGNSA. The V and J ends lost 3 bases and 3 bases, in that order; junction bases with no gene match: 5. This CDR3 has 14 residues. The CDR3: CASSFTGANYEQYF. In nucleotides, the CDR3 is TGTGCCAGCAGCTTCACAGGGGCTAACTACGAGCAGTACTTC. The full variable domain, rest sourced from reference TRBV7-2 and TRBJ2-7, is GAGVSQSPSNKVTEKGKDVELRCDPISGHTALYWYRQSLGQGLEFLIYFQGNSAPDKSGLPSDRFSAERTGGSVSTLTIQRTQQEDSAVYLCASSFTGANYEQYFGPGTRLTVT.

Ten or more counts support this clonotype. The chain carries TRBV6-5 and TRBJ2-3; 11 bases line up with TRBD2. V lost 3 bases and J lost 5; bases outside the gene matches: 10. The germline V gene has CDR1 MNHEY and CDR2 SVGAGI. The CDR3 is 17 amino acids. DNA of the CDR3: TGTGCCAGCAGTTATCTCCCTAGCGGGGGGCTATTAGATACGCAGTATTTT. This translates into CASSYLPSGGLLDTQYF.

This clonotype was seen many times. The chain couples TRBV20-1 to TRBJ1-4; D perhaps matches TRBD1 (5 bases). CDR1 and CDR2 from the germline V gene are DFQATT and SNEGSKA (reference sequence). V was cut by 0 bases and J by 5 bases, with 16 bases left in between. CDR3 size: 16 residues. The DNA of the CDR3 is TGCAGTGCTAGAGATGGGGGGAGGAGGCTAAATGAAAAACTGTTTTTT. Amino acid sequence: CSARDGGRRLNEKLFF.

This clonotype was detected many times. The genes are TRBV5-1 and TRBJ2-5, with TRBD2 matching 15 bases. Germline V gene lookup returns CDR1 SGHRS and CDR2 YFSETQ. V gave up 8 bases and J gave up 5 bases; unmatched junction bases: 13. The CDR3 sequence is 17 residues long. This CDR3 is CASAPGLAGGPGETQYF. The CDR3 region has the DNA TGCGCCAGTGCTCCCGGACTAGCGGGGGGGCCGGGGGAGACCCAGTACTTC. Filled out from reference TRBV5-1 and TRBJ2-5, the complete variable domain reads KAGVTQTPRYLIKTRGQQVTLSCSPISGHRSVSWYQQTPGQGLQFLFEYFSETQRNKGNFPGRFSGRQFSNSRSEMNVSTLELGDSALYLCASAPGLAGGPGETQYFGPGTRLLVL.

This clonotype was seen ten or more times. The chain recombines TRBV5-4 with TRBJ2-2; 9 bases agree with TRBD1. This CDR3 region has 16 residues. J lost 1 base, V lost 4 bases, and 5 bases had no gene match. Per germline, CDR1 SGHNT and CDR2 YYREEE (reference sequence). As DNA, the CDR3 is TGTGCCAGCAGCCTGGGGGGACAGGGGAACACCGGGGAGCTGTTTTTT. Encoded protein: CASSLGGQGNTGELFF. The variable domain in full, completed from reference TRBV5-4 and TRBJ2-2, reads ETGVTQSPTHLIKTRGQQVTLRCSSQSGHNTVSWYQQALGQGPQFIFQYYREEENGRGNFPPRFSGLQFPNYSSELNVNALELDDSALYLCASSLGGQGNTGELFFGEGSRLTVL.

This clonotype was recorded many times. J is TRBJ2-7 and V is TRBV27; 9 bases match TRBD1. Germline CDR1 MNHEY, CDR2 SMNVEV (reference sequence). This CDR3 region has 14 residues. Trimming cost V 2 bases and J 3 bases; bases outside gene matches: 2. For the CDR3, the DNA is TGTGCCAGCAGTTTAAGACAGGGGGTCTACGAGCAGTACTTC. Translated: CASSLRQGVYEQYF.

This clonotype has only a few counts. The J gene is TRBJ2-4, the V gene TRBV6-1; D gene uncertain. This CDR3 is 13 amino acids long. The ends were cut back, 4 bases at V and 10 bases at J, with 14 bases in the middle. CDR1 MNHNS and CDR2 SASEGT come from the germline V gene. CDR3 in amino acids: CASSGGLDEIQYF. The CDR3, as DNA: TGTGCCAGCAGTGGCGGCCTGGATGAGATTCAGTACTTC.

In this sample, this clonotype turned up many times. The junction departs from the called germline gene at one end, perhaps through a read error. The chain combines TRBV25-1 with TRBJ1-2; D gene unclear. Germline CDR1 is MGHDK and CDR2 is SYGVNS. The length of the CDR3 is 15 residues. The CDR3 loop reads CCPEARAGGGYGYTF. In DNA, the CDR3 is TGCTGCCCGGAGGCGAGGGCGGGCGGAGGCTATGGCTACACCTTC.

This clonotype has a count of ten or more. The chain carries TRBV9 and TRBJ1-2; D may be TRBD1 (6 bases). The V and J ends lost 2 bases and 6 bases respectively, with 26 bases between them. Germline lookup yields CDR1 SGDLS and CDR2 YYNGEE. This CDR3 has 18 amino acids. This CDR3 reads CASSVNNYLSTGSNGYTF. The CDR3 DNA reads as TGTGCCAGCAGCGTGAACAATTACCTGTCGACAGGCAGTAATGGCTACACCTTC.

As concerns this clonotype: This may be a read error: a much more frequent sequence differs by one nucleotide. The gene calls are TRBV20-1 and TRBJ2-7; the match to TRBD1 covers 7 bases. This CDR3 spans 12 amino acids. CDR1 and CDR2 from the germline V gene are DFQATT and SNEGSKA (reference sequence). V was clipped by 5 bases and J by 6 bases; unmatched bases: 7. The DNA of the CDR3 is TGCAGTGCTCCGACAGGGTTTCCCGAGCAGTACTTC. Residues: CSAPTGFPEQYF.

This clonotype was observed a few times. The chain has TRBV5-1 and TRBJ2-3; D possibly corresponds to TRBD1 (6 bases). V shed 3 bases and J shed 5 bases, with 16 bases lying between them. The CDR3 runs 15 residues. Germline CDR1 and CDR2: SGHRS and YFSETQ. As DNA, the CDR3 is TGCGCCAGCAGCTCCAGAGGGGGTTCCGGAGATACGCAGTATTTT. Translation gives CASSSRGGSGDTQYF.